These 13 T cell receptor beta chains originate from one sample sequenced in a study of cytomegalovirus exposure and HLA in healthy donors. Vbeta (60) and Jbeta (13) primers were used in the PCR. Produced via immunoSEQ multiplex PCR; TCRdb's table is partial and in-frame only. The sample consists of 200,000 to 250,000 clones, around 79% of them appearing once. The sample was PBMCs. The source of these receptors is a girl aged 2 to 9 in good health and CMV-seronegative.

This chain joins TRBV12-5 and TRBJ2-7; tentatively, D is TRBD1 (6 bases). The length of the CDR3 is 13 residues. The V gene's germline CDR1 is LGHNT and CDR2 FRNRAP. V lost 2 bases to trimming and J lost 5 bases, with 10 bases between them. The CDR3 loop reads CASGLHRAHEQYF. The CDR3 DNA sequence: TGTGCTAGTGGTTTGCACAGGGCCCACGAGCAGTACTTC.

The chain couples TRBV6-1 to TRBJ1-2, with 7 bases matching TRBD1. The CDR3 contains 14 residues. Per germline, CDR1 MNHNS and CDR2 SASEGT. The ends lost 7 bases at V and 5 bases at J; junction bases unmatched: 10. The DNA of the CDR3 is TGTGCCAGCAACCCCATGCTGACAGGGTATGGCTACACCTTC. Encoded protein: CASNPMLTGYGYTF.

The CDR3 coding sequence is TGTGCCAGTGGGGAGGGACCAGGAAAGGTCCGCTACAATGAGCAGTTCTTC. Protein: CASGEGPGKVRYNEQFF. This rearrangement joins TRBV2 to TRBJ2-1; TRBD2 matches at 7 bases. Germline V lookup: CDR1 SNHLY, CDR2 FYNNEI. V gave up 9 bases and J gave up 3 bases; unmatched junction bases: 17. CDR3 length: 17 amino acids.

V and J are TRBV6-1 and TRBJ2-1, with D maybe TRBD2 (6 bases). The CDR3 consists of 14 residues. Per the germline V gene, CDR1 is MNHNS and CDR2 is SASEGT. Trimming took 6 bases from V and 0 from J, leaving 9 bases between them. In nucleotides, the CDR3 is TGTGCCAGCAGGGGACTTAGCTCCTACAATGAGCAGTTCTTC. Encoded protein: CASRGLSSYNEQFF.

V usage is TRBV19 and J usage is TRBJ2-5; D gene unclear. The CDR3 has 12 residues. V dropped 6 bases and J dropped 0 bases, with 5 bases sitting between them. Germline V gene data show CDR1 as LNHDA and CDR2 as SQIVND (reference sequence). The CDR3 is CASSHDQETQYF. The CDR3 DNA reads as TGTGCCAGTAGCCATGACCAAGAGACCCAGTACTTC.

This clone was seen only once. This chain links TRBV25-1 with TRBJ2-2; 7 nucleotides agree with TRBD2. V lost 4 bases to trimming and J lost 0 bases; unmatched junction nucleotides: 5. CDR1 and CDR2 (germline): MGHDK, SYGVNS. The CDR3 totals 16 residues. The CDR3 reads CASSGGGGANTGELFF. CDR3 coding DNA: TGTGCCAGCAGTGGAGGCGGGGGTGCGAACACCGGGGAGCTGTTTTTT.

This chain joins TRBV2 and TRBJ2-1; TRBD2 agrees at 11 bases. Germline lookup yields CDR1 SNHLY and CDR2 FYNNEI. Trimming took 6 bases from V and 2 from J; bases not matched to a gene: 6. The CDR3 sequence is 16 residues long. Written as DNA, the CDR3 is TGTGCCAGCAGGGGGGGACTAGCGGATACCTACAATGAGCAGTTCTTC. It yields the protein CASRGGLADTYNEQFF.

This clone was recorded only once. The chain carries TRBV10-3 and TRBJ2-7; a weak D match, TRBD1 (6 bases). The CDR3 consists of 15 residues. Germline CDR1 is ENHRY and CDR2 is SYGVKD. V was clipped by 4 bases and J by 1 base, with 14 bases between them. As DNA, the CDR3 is TGTGCCATCAGTGGAGGGGGAGTAACTTCCTACGAGCAGTACTTC. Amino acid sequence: CAISGGGVTSYEQYF.

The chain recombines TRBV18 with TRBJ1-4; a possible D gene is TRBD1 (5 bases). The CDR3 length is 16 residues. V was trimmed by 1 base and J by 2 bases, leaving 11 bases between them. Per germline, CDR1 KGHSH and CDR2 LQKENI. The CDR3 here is CASSPQSRGTNEKLFF. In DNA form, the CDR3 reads TGTGCCAGCTCACCACAGTCCCGGGGGACTAATGAAAAACTGTTTTTT.

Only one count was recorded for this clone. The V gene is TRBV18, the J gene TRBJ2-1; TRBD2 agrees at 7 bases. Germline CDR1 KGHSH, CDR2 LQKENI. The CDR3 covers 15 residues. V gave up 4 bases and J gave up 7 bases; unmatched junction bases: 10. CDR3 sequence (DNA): TGTGCCAGCTCACGACTTAGCGGGTTGGGGAATGAGCAGTTCTTC. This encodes CASSRLSGLGNEQFF.

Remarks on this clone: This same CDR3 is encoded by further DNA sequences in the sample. CDR3 DNA sequence: TGCGCCAGCAGCCGGGACAGCTATGGCTACACCTTC. Amino acid sequence: CASSRDSYGYTF. The gene calls are TRBV4-1 and TRBJ1-2, with 7 bases matching TRBD1. V was clipped by 4 bases and J by 4 bases; unmatched bases: 0. The CDR3 spans 12 residues. CDR1 and CDR2 from the germline V gene are MGHRA and YSYEKL.

In nucleotides, the CDR3 is TGTGCCAGCAGCCCGGGGCGGGGAGATCCTTGGGTGTCGACCCAGTACTTC. The encoded protein is CASSPGRGDPWVSTQYF. V is TRBV7-6 and J is TRBJ2-5, with a weak D call TRBD2 (6 bases). V lost 5 bases, J lost 7 bases, and 26 bases lay in between. The CDR3 sequence is 17 residues long. Germline lookup yields CDR1 SGHVS and CDR2 FNYEAQ. Full variable domain (outside the CDR3, taken from reference TRBV7-6 and TRBJ2-5): GAGVSQSPRYKVTKRGQDVALRCDPISGHVSLYWYRQALGQGPEFLTYFNYEAQQDKSGLPNDRFSAERPEGSISTLTIQRTEQRDSAMYRCASSPGRGDPWVSTQYFGPGTRLLVL.

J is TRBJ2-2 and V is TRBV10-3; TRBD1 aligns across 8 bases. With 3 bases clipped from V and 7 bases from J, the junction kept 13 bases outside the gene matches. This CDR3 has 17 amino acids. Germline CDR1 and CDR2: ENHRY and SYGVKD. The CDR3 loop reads CAISDIRDRRYNGELFF. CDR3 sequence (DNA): TGTGCCATCAGTGACATCCGGGACAGGCGTTACAACGGGGAGCTGTTTTTT.